This record concerns one TCR beta chain sequence. The sample comes from a study of cytotoxic CD8 clonotypes in ibrutinib-treated CLL. The CDR3 contains 15 residues. The trim removed 1 base at V and 4 bases at J, leaving 4 bases unmatched. CDR1 is SGHTA, CDR2 FQGNSA, per germline. The table came from immunoSEQ multiplex PCR; TCRdb's copy has only in-frame clones and leaves some out. The sample carries roughly 330,000 clones, roughly 71% recorded once. The chain joins TRBV7-2 to TRBJ2-1; 7 bases agree with TRBD1. This clonotype was sampled from a human donor with chronic lymphocytic leukemia. The sequencing here drew on PBMCs, taken after 36 months of ibrutinib treatment. CDR3 residues: CASSLGQGRYNEQFF. DNA of the CDR3: TGTGCCAGCAGCTTAGGACAGGGCCGTTACAATGAGCAGTTCTTC.